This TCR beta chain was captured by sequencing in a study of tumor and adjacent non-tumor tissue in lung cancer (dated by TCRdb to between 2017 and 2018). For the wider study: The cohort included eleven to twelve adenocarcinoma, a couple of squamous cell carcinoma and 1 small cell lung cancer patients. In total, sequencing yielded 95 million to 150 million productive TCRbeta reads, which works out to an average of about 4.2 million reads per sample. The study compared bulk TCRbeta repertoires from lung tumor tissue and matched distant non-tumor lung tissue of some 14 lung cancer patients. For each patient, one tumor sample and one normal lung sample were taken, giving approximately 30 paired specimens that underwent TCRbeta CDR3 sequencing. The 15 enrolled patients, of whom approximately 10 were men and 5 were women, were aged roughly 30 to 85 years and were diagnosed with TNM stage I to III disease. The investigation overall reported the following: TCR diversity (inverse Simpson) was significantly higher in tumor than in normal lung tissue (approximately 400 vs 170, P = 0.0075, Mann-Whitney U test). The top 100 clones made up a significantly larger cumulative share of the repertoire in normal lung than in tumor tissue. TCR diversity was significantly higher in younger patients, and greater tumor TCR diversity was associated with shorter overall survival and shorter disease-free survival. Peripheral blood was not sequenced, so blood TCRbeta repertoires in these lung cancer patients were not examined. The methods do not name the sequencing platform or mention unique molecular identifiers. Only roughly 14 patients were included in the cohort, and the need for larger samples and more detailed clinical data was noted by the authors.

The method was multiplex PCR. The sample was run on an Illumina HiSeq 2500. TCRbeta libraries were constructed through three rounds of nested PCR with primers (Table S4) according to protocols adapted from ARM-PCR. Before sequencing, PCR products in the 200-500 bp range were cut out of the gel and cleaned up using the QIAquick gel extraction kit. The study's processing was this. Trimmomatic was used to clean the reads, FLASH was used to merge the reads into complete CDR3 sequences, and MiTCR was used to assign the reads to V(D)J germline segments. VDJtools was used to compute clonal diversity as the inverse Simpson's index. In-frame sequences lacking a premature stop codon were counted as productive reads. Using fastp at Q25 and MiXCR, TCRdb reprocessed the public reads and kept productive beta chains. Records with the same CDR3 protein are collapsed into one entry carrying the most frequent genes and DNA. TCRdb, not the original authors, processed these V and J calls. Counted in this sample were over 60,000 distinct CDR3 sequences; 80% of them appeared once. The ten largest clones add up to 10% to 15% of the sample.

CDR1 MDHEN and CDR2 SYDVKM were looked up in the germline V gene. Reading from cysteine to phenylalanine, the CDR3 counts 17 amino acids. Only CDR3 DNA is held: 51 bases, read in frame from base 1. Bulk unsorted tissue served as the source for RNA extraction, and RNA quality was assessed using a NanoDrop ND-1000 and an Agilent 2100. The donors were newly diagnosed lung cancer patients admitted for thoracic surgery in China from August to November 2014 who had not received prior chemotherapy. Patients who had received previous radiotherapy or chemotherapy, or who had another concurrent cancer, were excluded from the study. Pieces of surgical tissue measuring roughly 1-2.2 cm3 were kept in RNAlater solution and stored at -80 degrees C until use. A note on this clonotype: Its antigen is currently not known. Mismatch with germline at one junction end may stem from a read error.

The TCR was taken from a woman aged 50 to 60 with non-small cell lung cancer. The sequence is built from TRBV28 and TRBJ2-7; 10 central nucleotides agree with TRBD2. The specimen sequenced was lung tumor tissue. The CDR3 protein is CTTKSPVGAGGSSEQYF. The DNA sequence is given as TGTACCACCAAGAGTCCCGTCGGAGCGGGAGGGTCCTCCGAGCAGTACTTC. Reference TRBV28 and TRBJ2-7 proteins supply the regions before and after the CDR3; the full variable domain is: DVKVTQSSRYLVKRTGEKVFLECVQDMDHENMFWYRQDPGLGLRLIYFSYDVKMKEKGDIPEGYSVSREKKERFSLILESASTNQTSMYLCTTKSPVGAGGSSEQYFGPGTRLTVT.